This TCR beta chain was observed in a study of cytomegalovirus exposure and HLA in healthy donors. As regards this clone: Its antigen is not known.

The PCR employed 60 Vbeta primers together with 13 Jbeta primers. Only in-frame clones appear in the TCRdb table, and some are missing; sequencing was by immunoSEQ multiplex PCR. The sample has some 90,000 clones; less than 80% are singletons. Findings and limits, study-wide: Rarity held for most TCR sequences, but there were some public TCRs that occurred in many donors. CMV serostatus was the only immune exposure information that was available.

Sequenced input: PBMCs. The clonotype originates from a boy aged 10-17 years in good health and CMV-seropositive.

DNA for the CDR3: TGTGCCAGCAGCTTCAGCGGGGGGCTTTCTAATGAGCAGTTCTTC. Encoded protein: CASSFSGGLSNEQFF. The genes are TRBV5-4 and TRBJ2-1; 9 nucleotides agree with TRBD2. In germline, CDR1 is SGHNT, CDR2 YYREEE (reference sequence). J was trimmed by 7 bases and V by 2 bases; bases with no gene match: 7. The CDR3 is made up of 15 amino acids.